This T cell receptor (beta chain) was identified in a study of regulatory T cells in long-lasting Graves disease. Findings and caveats of the study: Reduced TCR diversity was observed in persistent Graves' patients versus newly diagnosed patients.

Sample time point: newly diagnosed GD, antithyroid drugs for less than 3 months. There was RNA extracted from PBMCs, and the TCR library was made from it. American Thyroid Association guidelines defined how Graves' disease was diagnosed. Building of the TCR beta libraries involved iRepertoire HTBI primers and Arm-PCR of CDR3 regions. TCRdb independently ran MiXCR on the multiplex PCR reads; one entry per CDR3 protein. The sample contains 410,000 or so distinct CDR3 sequences, 15% of which appear only once. This clonotype was seen many times. Its specificity is unknown. These records were also assigned to another study, of T cells in Graves' hyperthyroidism and ophthalmopathy. That paper notes: Newly diagnosed patients aged 18 to 65 had hyperthyroidism of under 2 months' duration.

This TCR came from a woman aged 25 to 39 with Graves disease. This specimen was peripheral blood mononuclear cells (PBMCs), taken at new diagnosis, from a patient treated with antithyroid drugs.

The CDR3 reads CASSRTGGDTQYF. CDR3 nucleotide sequence: TGTGCCAGCAGCCGGACAGGGGGAGATACGCAGTATTTT. The chain has TRBV27 and TRBJ2-3; 10 bases match TRBD1. The germline V gene encodes CDR1 MNHEY and CDR2 SMNVEV (reference sequence). Germline trimming cut 6 bases from V and 5 bases from J; bases unmatched to any gene: 2. The CDR3 has 13 residues.